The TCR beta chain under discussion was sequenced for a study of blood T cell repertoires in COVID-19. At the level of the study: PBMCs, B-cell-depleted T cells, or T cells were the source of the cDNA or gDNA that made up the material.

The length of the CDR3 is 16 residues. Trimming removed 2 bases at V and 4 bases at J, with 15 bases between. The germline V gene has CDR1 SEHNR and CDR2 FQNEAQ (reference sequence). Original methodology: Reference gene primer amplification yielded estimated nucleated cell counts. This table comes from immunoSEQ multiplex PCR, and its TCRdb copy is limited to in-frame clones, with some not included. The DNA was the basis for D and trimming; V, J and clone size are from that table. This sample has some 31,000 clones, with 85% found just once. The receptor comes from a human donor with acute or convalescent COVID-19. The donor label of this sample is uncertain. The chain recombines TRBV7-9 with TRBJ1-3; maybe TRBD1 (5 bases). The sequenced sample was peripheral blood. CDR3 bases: TGTGCCAGCAGCTTACACTTAGGGGCGGCCGGAAACACCATATATTTT. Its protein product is CASSLHLGAAGNTIYF.